The 5 T cell receptor beta chains given below trace back to one sample, sequenced in a study of PD-1 blockade in classical Hodgkin lymphoma. All patients experienced relapse after autologous stem cell transplantation, and brentuximab vedotin exposure was variable. Investigators isolated CD4+ T cells from thawed PBMCs through magnetic negative selection. The repertoire was sequenced with immunoSEQ multiplex PCR; TCRdb's copy has only in-frame clones and lacks some. The top ten clones hold about 1.6% of a sample with about 7,700 clones, more than 80% of them seen once. The source was CD4+ T cells from blood, collected at baseline. The source of these receptors is a human donor with classical Hodgkin lymphoma.

V is TRBV6-1 and J is TRBJ1-6; D is ambiguous. CDR3 length: 13 residues. Trimming stripped 3 bases from V and 9 bases from J, with 9 bases between. CDR1 and CDR2 (germline): MNHNS, SASEGT. This CDR3 is CASSDGSRSPLHF. CDR3 nucleotides: TGTGCCAGCAGTGACGGTTCTCGTTCACCCCTCCACTTT.

This sequence joins TRBV30 and TRBJ1-1; 7 bases align to TRBD1. There are 12 residues in the CDR3. The germline gives CDR1 GTSNPN, CDR2 SVGIG (reference sequence). Trimming removed 8 bases from V and 4 bases from J; junction bases left unmatched: 7. CDR3 in amino acids: CAHRQGLTEAFF. For the CDR3, the DNA is TGTGCCCACCGACAGGGACTCACTGAAGCTTTCTTT.

The rearrangement joins TRBV5-1 to TRBJ2-1; 12 nucleotides agree with TRBD1. Germline V CDR1 and CDR2: SGHRS, YFSETQ. The CDR3 runs 15 residues. V lost 0 bases, J lost 9 bases, and 4 bases stayed unmatched. For the CDR3, the DNA is TGCGCCAGCAGCTTGGGGGGACAGGGGGCGACTGAGCAGTTCTTC. Its protein is CASSLGGQGATEQFF. The entire variable domain, with the rest obtained from reference TRBV5-1 and TRBJ2-1, is as follows: KAGVTQTPRYLIKTRGQQVTLSCSPISGHRSVSWYQQTPGQGLQFLFEYFSETQRNKGNFPGRFSGRQFSNSRSEMNVSTLELGDSALYLCASSLGGQGATEQFFGPGTRLTVL.

The chain is built from TRBV7-7 and TRBJ2-7; D is unresolved. V was pared by 5 bases and J by 6 bases, with 5 bases between. In germline, CDR1 is SSHAT, CDR2 FNYEAQ (reference sequence). The CDR3 spans 10 residues. The CDR3 protein is CASSLFEQYF. In DNA, the CDR3 is TGTGCCAGCAGCCTTTTCGAGCAGTACTTC. Combining the CDR3 with reference TRBV7-7 and TRBJ2-7 gives the whole variable domain GAGVSQSPRYKVTKRGQDVTLRCDPISSHATLYWYQQALGQGPEFLTYFNYEAQPDKSGLPSDRFSAERPEGSISTLTIQRTEQRDSAMYRCASSLFEQYFGPGTRLTVT.

The table lists this clone with a count of one. This chain links TRBV7-9 with TRBJ2-2; 7 bases are a match to TRBD1. From germline, CDR1 is SEHNR and CDR2 FQNEAQ (reference sequence). Losses at the gene ends were 2 bases for V and 3 bases for J; bases not matched to a gene: 3. The length of the CDR3 is 15 residues. DNA of the CDR3: TGTGCCAGCAGCTTAAGGGGACAGCACACCGGGGAGCTGTTTTTT. It codes for CASSLRGQHTGELFF.